Listed here are 20 T cell receptor beta chains from one sample, sequenced in a study of beta chain features in type 1 diabetes. Isolated RNA was reverse transcribed in full, so expressed TCRB transcripts were sequenced. Measured with immunoSEQ multiplex PCR; TCRdb has only the in-frame clones, and not every one. The sample has roughly 400,000 clones; over 13% are singletons. Sequencing was carried out using naive CD4+ T cells from blood. Source of these receptors: a woman aged 18-29 years in good health.

The chain combines TRBV28 with TRBJ2-7; 9 nucleotides match TRBD1. This CDR3 spans 14 amino acids. With 11 bases clipped from V and 4 bases from J, the junction kept 12 bases outside the gene matches. Germline CDR1 and CDR2: MDHEN and SYDVKM. The CDR3 spells CAVTGGPRSYEQYF. CDR3 nucleotides: TGTGCCGTAACAGGGGGCCCCCGATCGTACGAGCAGTACTTC.

The chain uses TRBV5-1 and TRBJ2-1, with D unclear. The CDR3 extends over 16 amino acids. Trimming stripped 1 base from V and 0 bases from J, with 11 bases between. Germline lookup yields CDR1 SGHRS and CDR2 YFSETQ. CDR3 DNA: TGCGCCAGCAGCTTGACAGCCCCGAGCTCCTACAATGAGCAGTTCTTC. This codes for CASSLTAPSSYNEQFF.

The chain recombines TRBV25-1 with TRBJ1-2; tentative D call: TRBD1 (5 bases). The germline V gene has CDR1 MGHDK and CDR2 SYGVNS. The CDR3 sequence is 14 residues long. The ends were cut back, 6 bases at V and 10 bases at J, with 21 bases in the middle. DNA for the CDR3: TGTGCCAGCAGATTTGCGGGGGGGGATCCTCCCTACACCTTC. It yields the protein CASRFAGGDPPYTF.

The gene calls are TRBV30 and TRBJ2-7, with 8 nucleotides matching TRBD1. V lost 2 bases and J lost 6; bases outside the gene matches: 9. Germline loops: CDR1 GTSNPN, CDR2 SVGIG (reference sequence). CDR3 length: 14 amino acids. The CDR3: CAWSPPDRAREQYF. The CDR3 DNA sequence: TGTGCCTGGAGTCCCCCGGACAGGGCGCGCGAGCAGTACTTC.

The sample holds a few counts of this clone. Here the CDR3 reads CASRGTSGDVQYF. In DNA form, the CDR3 reads TGTGCCAGCAGGGGGACTAGCGGGGACGTGCAGTACTTC. V and J are TRBV4-2 and TRBJ2-7; 13 nucleotides match TRBD2. Germline values: CDR1 LGHNA, CDR2 YNFKEQ. This CDR3 contains 13 residues. The ends lost 6 bases at V and 9 bases at J; junction bases unmatched: 5.

This clone was recorded a few times. The rearrangement joins TRBV5-1 to TRBJ1-2, with a tentative D call TRBD1 (5 bases). The V and J ends lost 1 base and 4 bases respectively, with 17 bases between them. Germline CDR1 and CDR2: SGHRS and YFSETQ. This CDR3 region has 16 residues. CDR3 DNA: TGCGCCAGCAGCTTGAACGTTCTGAGACAGCGCTATGGCTACACCTTC. This gives the protein CASSLNVLRQRYGYTF.

The chain combines TRBV4-1 with TRBJ1-2, with D unclear. Trimming stripped 4 bases from V and 2 bases from J, with 8 bases between. This CDR3 comprises 13 residues. Germline CDR1 MGHRA, CDR2 YSYEKL. CDR3 sequence: CASSPQRNYGYTF. The DNA of the CDR3 is TGCGCCAGCAGCCCACAAAGAAACTATGGCTACACCTTC.

The gene calls are TRBV18 and TRBJ2-7, with D possibly being TRBD1 (6 bases). The V end lost 2 bases, the J end lost 6 bases, and 14 bases lay between the germline ends. The germline V gene encodes CDR1 KGHSH and CDR2 LQKENI. CDR3 size: 14 residues. The CDR3 is CASSPNQGSGEQYF. The CDR3 DNA sequence: TGTGCCAGCTCACCAAACCAGGGGTCGGGCGAGCAGTACTTC.

The V and J genes are TRBV2 and TRBJ2-3; 8 bases map to TRBD1. The CDR3 has 15 residues. With V trimmed by 6 bases and J by 2 bases, 7 bases remained unmatched. Germline V gives CDR1 SNHLY, CDR2 FYNNEI. CDR3: CASRAVTGDTDTQYF. The CDR3 DNA reads as TGTGCCAGCAGAGCTGTGACAGGGGACACAGATACGCAGTATTTT. Together with reference TRBV2 and TRBJ2-3, the CDR3 gives the full variable domain: EPEVTQTPSHQVTQMGQEVILRCVPISNHLYFYWYRQILGQKVEFLVSFYNNEISEKSEIFDDQFSVERPDGSNFTLKIRSTKLEDSAMYFCASRAVTGDTDTQYFGPGTRLTVL.

This clone was counted only a few times. This chain connects TRBV28 to TRBJ2-7; D is ambiguous. The CDR3 is made up of 13 amino acids. CDR1 and CDR2 from the germline V gene are MDHEN and SYDVKM. V gave up 3 bases and J gave up 0 bases, with 6 bases separating them. The CDR3: CASSFPGSYEQYF. CDR3 in DNA: TGTGCCAGCAGTTTCCCCGGCTCCTACGAGCAGTACTTC.

V usage is TRBV5-4 and J usage is TRBJ2-3; D possibly corresponds to TRBD1 (6 bases). The CDR3 runs to 17 residues. Germline V gene sequence: CDR1 SGHNT, CDR2 YYREEE (reference sequence). Trimming took 3 bases from V and 2 from J, leaving 19 bases between them. CDR3 bases: TGTGCCAGCAGCTATGGAGGCAGGGGAAGGACCACAGATACGCAGTATTTT. Protein sequence: CASSYGGRGRTTDTQYF. Based on the CDR3 plus reference TRBV5-4 and TRBJ2-3, the full variable domain is ETGVTQSPTHLIKTRGQQVTLRCSSQSGHNTVSWYQQALGQGPQFIFQYYREEENGRGNFPPRFSGLQFPNYSSELNVNALELDDSALYLCASSYGGRGRTTDTQYFGPGTRLTVL.

This clone was picked up a small number of times. V is TRBV18 and J is TRBJ2-7; 7 bases match TRBD1. Germline CDR1 and CDR2: KGHSH and LQKENI. After removal of 4 bases from V and 2 bases from J, the junction contained 11 bases not matched to a gene. This CDR3 is 16 amino acids long. The CDR3 DNA is TGTGCCAGCTCACAAGGGACAGTTTTTTTTCCCTACGAGCAGTACTTC. It is translated as CASSQGTVFFPYEQYF. Together with reference TRBV18 and TRBJ2-7, the CDR3 gives the full variable domain: NAGVMQNPRHLVRRRGQEARLRCSPMKGHSHVYWYRQLPEEGLKFMVYLQKENIIDESGMPKERFSAEFPKEGPSILRIQQVVRGDSAAYFCASSQGTVFFPYEQYFGPGTRLTVT.

The rearrangement uses TRBV29-1 and TRBJ1-1; D call uncertain. There are 13 residues in the CDR3. Germline CDR1 SQVTM, CDR2 ANQGSEA. V was cut by 5 bases and J by 0 bases, with 10 bases left in between. The CDR3 reads CSVQVELNTEAFF. Here the CDR3 DNA reads TGCAGCGTTCAGGTCGAACTGAACACTGAAGCTTTCTTT.

The chain employs TRBV30 and TRBJ1-2; the match to TRBD1 covers 8 bases. Per the germline V gene, CDR1 is GTSNPN and CDR2 is SVGIG (reference sequence). The CDR3 spans 16 residues. After removal of 0 bases from V and 3 bases from J, the junction contained 9 bases not matched to a gene. The CDR3 region is CAWSVLDRDNHYGYTF. The CDR3 DNA follows: TGTGCCTGGAGTGTACTGGACAGGGATAATCACTATGGCTACACCTTC.

This clone has only a few counts. This chain connects TRBV7-2 to TRBJ1-2; D might be TRBD1 (6 bases). Trimming cost V 5 bases and J 2 bases, with 9 bases left between them. This CDR3 spans 13 amino acids. Germline V lookup: CDR1 SGHTA, CDR2 FQGNSA. CDR3: CASSNDRNYGYTF. In nucleotides, the CDR3 is TGTGCCAGCAGCAATGACAGGAACTATGGCTACACCTTC.

Points on this clone: Other DNA sequences within the sample encode an identical CDR3. This chain links TRBV7-2 with TRBJ2-7, with TRBD2 matching 11 bases. The CDR3 covers 16 residues. Looked up from germline, CDR1 is SGHTA and CDR2 is FQGNSA. V shed 1 base and J 4 bases; nucleotides not matched to a gene: 6. The CDR3 sequence is CASSLVGTSGGYEQYF. The CDR3 bases are TGTGCCAGCAGCTTAGTAGGGACTAGCGGAGGGTACGAGCAGTACTTC.

This clone was picked up a small number of times. The chain recombines TRBV6-5 with TRBJ2-6, with D unclear. Between the trimmed V and J ends, which lost 6 bases and 0 bases, there was a span of 9 bases. Germline lookup yields CDR1 MNHEY and CDR2 SVGAGI. CDR3 size: 15 residues. In DNA, the CDR3 is TGTGCCAGCAGCCCAAACGGCTCTGGGGCCAACGTCCTGACTTTC. As protein: CASSPNGSGANVLTF.

This clone was found a few times. V gene TRBV18 combines with J gene TRBJ1-5; maybe TRBD1 (5 bases). There are 16 residues in the CDR3. Germline V gene lookup returns CDR1 KGHSH and CDR2 LQKENI. V lost 0 bases to trimming and J lost 3 bases, with 12 bases between them. The CDR3 sequence: CASSPPRVNDNQPQHF. The CDR3 bases are TGTGCCAGCTCACCACCCAGGGTAAATGACAATCAGCCCCAGCATTTT.

V is TRBV2 and J is TRBJ2-1; 9 bases fit TRBD2. After removal of 1 base from V and 3 bases from J, the junction contained 4 bases not matched to a gene. The CDR3 contains 16 residues. In germline, CDR1 is SNHLY, CDR2 FYNNEI. CDR3 in DNA: TGTGCCAGCAGTGAAGAAGGTAGCGGGAGCTACAATGAGCAGTTCTTC. Amino acid sequence: CASSEEGSGSYNEQFF.

The rearrangement uses TRBV28 and TRBJ2-7, with 8 bases that match TRBD2. The CDR3 totals 15 residues. CDR1 and CDR2 from the germline V gene are MDHEN and SYDVKM. V was clipped by 6 bases and J by 0 bases; unmatched bases: 7. Here the CDR3 DNA reads TGTGCCAGCAGGGATAGCGGGACCAGCTCCTACGAGCAGTACTTC. This sequence encodes CASRDSGTSSYEQYF.